Listed below are T cell receptor beta chains from one sample, sequenced in a study of shared clonotypes between healthy human individuals. Repertoires were generated with immunoSEQ multiplex PCR, while TCRdb's copy carries only in-frame clones and drops some. The sample gives about 600,000 clones, more than 95% of which show up once; about 0.06% is in the top ten. Sequences were obtained from naive CD4+ T cells sorted from blood. Receptors were obtained from a woman aged 25 to 45 in good health. Both conserved end residues are part of each CDR3. The order of the fields is J gene, V gene, D gene, CDR3 length, clone size, CDR3 protein, CDR3 DNA. D genes are given only for firm matches. Clone size is given for some rows only: seen once, a few or many times, or a class if the clone is expanded.

J: TRBJ2-2; V: TRBV12-2; D: .; length: 11; size: .; CDR3: CPNIHPGELFF; DNA: TGCCCGAACATACATCCCGGGGAGCTGTTTTTT
J: TRBJ2-1; V: TRBV2; D: TRBD2; length: 15; size: .; CDR3: CASSELTSSGDEQFF; DNA: TGTGCCAGCAGTGAATTGACTAGCTCTGGCGATGAGCAGTTCTTC
J: TRBJ2-2; V: TRBV19; D: .; length: 16; size: .; CDR3: CASSILVAESSGELFF; DNA: TGTGCCAGTAGTATTTTGGTAGCGGAGTCTTCGGGGGAGCTGTTTTTT
J: TRBJ2-7; V: TRBV7-9; D: TRBD1; length: 16; size: .; CDR3: CASSFVGGGTGEEQYF; DNA: TGTGCCAGCAGCTTCGTAGGGGGAGGGACAGGGGAAGAGCAGTACTTC
J: TRBJ1-5; V: TRBV10-1; D: .; length: 14; size: .; CDR3: CASSSRGTNQPQHF; DNA: TGCGCCAGCAGTTCCCGGGGAACCAATCAGCCCCAGCATTTT
J: TRBJ2-5; V: TRBV19; D: TRBD2; length: 13; size: .; CDR3: CASSLALEETQYF; DNA: TGTGCCAGTTCACTAGCGCTGGAAGAGACCCAGTACTTC
J: TRBJ1-5; V: TRBV14; D: .; length: 15; size: .; CDR3: CASSQGRGRGQPQHF; DNA: TGTGCCAGCAGCCAAGGAAGGGGCAGGGGTCAGCCCCAGCATTTT
J: TRBJ2-7; V: TRBV19; D: .; length: 14; size: .; CDR3: CATKDFPSSYEQYF; DNA: TGTGCCACCAAGGACTTTCCGAGCTCCTACGAGCAGTACTTC
J: TRBJ2-2; V: TRBV5-4; D: .; length: 15; size: .; CDR3: CASSFRETNTGELFF; DNA: TGTGCCAGCAGCTTCCGGGAGACCAACACCGGGGAGCTGTTTTTT
J: TRBJ2-7; V: TRBV7-3; D: .; length: 14; size: once; CDR3: CASSPQVGTYEQYF; DNA: TGTGCCAGCAGCCCACAGGTTGGGACCTACGAGCAGTACTTC
J: TRBJ2-3; V: TRBV7-9; D: .; length: 18; size: .; CDR3: CASSLTHRLAVSTDTQYF; DNA: TGTGCCAGCAGCTTAACCCATCGATTAGCGGTTAGCACAGATACGCAGTATTTT
J: TRBJ1-1; V: TRBV28; D: .; length: 13; size: .; CDR3: CASTDLRALGAFF; DNA: TGTGCCAGCACTGACCTCCGGGCACTTGGAGCTTTCTTT
J: TRBJ2-1; V: TRBV4-1; D: TRBD2; length: 19; size: .; CDR3: CASSRRLAGGSGSYNEQFF; DNA: TGCGCCAGCAGCCGAAGGCTAGCGGGAGGATCTGGCTCCTACAATGAGCAGTTCTTC
J: TRBJ1-1; V: TRBV6-6; D: .; length: 15; size: once; CDR3: CASNPPGRMNTEAFF; DNA: TGTGCCAGCAACCCCCCAGGGAGAATGAACACTGAAGCTTTCTTT
J: TRBJ2-3; V: TRBV5-4; D: TRBD2; length: 15; size: .; CDR3: CASSPTSGRTDTQYF; DNA: TGTGCCAGCAGCCCAACTAGCGGTCGCACAGATACGCAGTATTTT
J: TRBJ1-2; V: TRBV15; D: .; length: 15; size: .; CDR3: CATKATATMGYGYTF; DNA: TGTGCCACCAAAGCGACAGCTACCATGGGTTATGGCTACACCTTC
J: TRBJ1-5; V: TRBV6-1; D: .; length: 15; size: few; CDR3: CASSEFGQDGQPQHF; DNA: TGTGCCAGCAGTGAGTTCGGTCAGGACGGACAGCCCCAGCATTTT
J: TRBJ2-3; V: TRBV5-1; D: TRBD2; length: 14; size: once; CDR3: CASGTSGLTDTQYF; DNA: TGCGCCAGTGGGACTAGCGGACTCACAGATACGCAGTATTTT
J: TRBJ1-2; V: TRBV5-6; D: TRBD1; length: 13; size: .; CDR3: CASSIGTAYGYTF; DNA: TGTGCCAGCAGCATAGGGACAGCATATGGCTACACCTTC
J: TRBJ2-7; V: TRBV18; D: .; length: 13; size: .; CDR3: CASSPPMGGEQYF; DNA: TGTGCCAGCTCACCCCCAATGGGGGGCGAGCAGTACTTC
J: TRBJ2-7; V: TRBV28; D: TRBD1; length: 15; size: .; CDR3: CASREHGTGAYEQYF; DNA: TGTGCCAGCAGAGAACACGGGACAGGGGCCTACGAGCAGTACTTC
J: TRBJ1-5; V: TRBV6-6; D: TRBD1; length: 14; size: .; CDR3: CASSAGTGEQPQHF; DNA: TGTGCCAGCAGCGCCGGGACAGGGGAACAGCCCCAGCATTTT
J: TRBJ1-5; V: TRBV4-1; D: TRBD1; length: 17; size: .; CDR3: CASSQRGGERGNQPQHF; DNA: TGCGCCAGCAGCCAGAGAGGGGGCGAACGAGGTAATCAGCCCCAGCATTTT
J: TRBJ2-1; V: TRBV4-1; D: .; length: 17; size: once; CDR3: CASSQGGAITSYNEQFF; DNA: TGCGCCAGCAGCCAAGGCGGCGCGATCACCTCCTACAATGAGCAGTTCTTC
J: TRBJ2-3; V: TRBV11-2; D: .; length: 14; size: .; CDR3: CASSLVPTTDTQYF; DNA: TGTGCCAGCAGCTTAGTGCCTACCACAGATACGCAGTATTTT
J: TRBJ2-7; V: TRBV27; D: TRBD2; length: 15; size: .; CDR3: CASSLIAGEVYEQYF; DNA: TGTGCCAGCAGTTTAATAGCGGGAGAGGTTTACGAGCAGTACTTC
J: TRBJ1-3; V: TRBV5-1; D: .; length: 12; size: .; CDR3: CASGHRAGTQDF; DNA: TGCGCCAGCGGCCACCGGGCCGGGACGCAAGACTTT
J: TRBJ2-7; V: TRBV25-1; D: TRBD1; length: 14; size: .; CDR3: CASSEGQGKYEQYF; DNA: TGTGCCAGCAGTGAGGGACAGGGGAAGTACGAGCAGTACTTC
J: TRBJ2-1; V: TRBV7-5; D: .; length: 15; size: .; CDR3: CVRILRWLSYNEQFF; DNA: TGTGTCAGAATCCTCCGGTGGCTCTCCTACAATGAGCAGTTCTTC
J: TRBJ1-4; V: TRBV6-1; D: .; length: 14; size: .; CDR3: CASNRVATNEKLFF; DNA: TGTGCCAGCAACAGGGTCGCAACTAATGAAAAACTGTTTTTT
J: TRBJ1-3; V: TRBV10-2; D: .; length: 16; size: .; CDR3: CASSAVSGYSGNTIYF; DNA: TGCGCCAGCAGTGCGGTATCAGGTTACTCTGGAAACACCATATATTTT
J: TRBJ2-3; V: TRBV19; D: .; length: 12; size: .; CDR3: CASSTRTDTQYF; DNA: TGTGCCAGTAGTACTCGGACAGATACGCAGTATTTT
J: TRBJ2-1; V: TRBV5-1; D: TRBD2; length: 16; size: .; CDR3: CASSLLTSGSDNEQFF; DNA: TGCGCCAGCAGCTTGCTGACTAGCGGGAGCGACAATGAGCAGTTCTTC
J: TRBJ2-1; V: TRBV28; D: .; length: 13; size: .; CDR3: CASSFSDPTVQFF; DNA: TGTGCCAGCAGTTTCTCTGACCCGACGGTGCAGTTCTTC
J: TRBJ1-5; V: TRBV28; D: .; length: 15; size: once; CDR3: CASSLLQGRIQPQHF; DNA: TGTGCCAGCAGTTTACTACAGGGTAGAATTCAGCCCCAGCATTTT
J: TRBJ1-1; V: TRBV5-4; D: .; length: 15; size: .; CDR3: CASSLERGLDTEAFF; DNA: TGTGCCAGCAGCTTGGAGCGGGGTCTGGACACTGAAGCTTTCTTT
J: TRBJ2-7; V: TRBV18; D: TRBD1; length: 15; size: once; CDR3: CASSLKPGTDYEQYF; DNA: TGTGCCAGCTCGCTTAAGCCCGGGACAGACTACGAGCAGTACTTC
J: TRBJ2-6; V: TRBV2; D: TRBD1; length: 14; size: .; CDR3: CASGQGSGANVLTF; DNA: TGTGCCAGCGGACAGGGTTCAGGGGCCAACGTCCTGACTTTC
J: TRBJ1-3; V: TRBV27; D: .; length: 16; size: .; CDR3: CASSITGTTTGNTIYF; DNA: TGTGCCAGCAGTATAACCGGGACAACGACTGGAAACACCATATATTTT
J: TRBJ2-2; V: TRBV5-1; D: .; length: 17; size: .; CDR3: CASSFISGTGNTGELFF; DNA: TGCGCCAGCAGCTTTATTTCCGGGACGGGCAACACCGGGGAGCTGTTTTTT